These 5 T cell receptor beta chains were all obtained from the same sample, sequenced in a study of Ad26.COV2.S vaccination and SARS-CoV-2 variants. Indicated treatment: some 20 received Ad26.COV2.S at low or high dose, single or two shots; 5 received placebo; per-sample allocation not given. Repertoires come from day 63 after the first vaccine or placebo injection. The data were produced by immunoSEQ multiplex PCR, yet TCRdb's version contains in-frame clones alone and is incomplete. The repertoire holds roughly 420,000 clones, with more than 75% as singletons. Sequenced here: peripheral blood, sampled in a trial of Ad26.COV2.S vaccine versus placebo. The receptor source for this set is a person between 18 and 65 years old who received the Ad26.COV2.S COVID-19 vaccine or a placebo.

This clone was counted between two and nine times. CDR3 in amino acids: CAILRDSPYEQYF. CDR3 nucleotide sequence: TGTGCCATCCTCCGGGACAGCCCCTACGAGCAGTACTTC. The gene calls are TRBV2 and TRBJ2-7, with 7 bases matching TRBD1. The CDR3 loop spans 13 amino acids. The V gene's germline CDR1 is SNHLY and CDR2 FYNNEI. V shed 10 bases and J 2 bases; nucleotides not matched to a gene: 8.

The DNA for the CDR3 is TGTGCCTGGAGTGTACGAGCGGGGCTGACCTACGAGCAGTACTTC. The encoded protein is CAWSVRAGLTYEQYF. The V gene is TRBV30, the J gene TRBJ2-7; 7 bases match TRBD2. CDR3 length: 15 amino acids. Germline CDR1 reads GTSNPN; CDR2 reads SVGIG (reference sequence). Trimming removed 0 bases from V and 2 bases from J; junction bases left unmatched: 7.

This clone was observed once. The rearrangement joins TRBV29-1 to TRBJ2-6; 7 bases align to TRBD1. There are 17 residues in the CDR3. Per germline, CDR1 SQVTM and CDR2 ANQGSEA. Unmatched junction bases numbered 8, after V lost 1 base and J lost 2 bases. CDR3 in DNA: TGCAGCGTTGAAGCCCGCGAAGGGGGCCCTGGGGCCAACGTCCTGACTTTC. Residues: CSVEAREGGPGANVLTF.

This clone was detected once. The chain is built from TRBV3-1 (or the pseudogene TRBV3-2) and TRBJ2-1, with D hard to call. Trimming shortened V by 0 bases and J by 7 bases, and 19 bases separated the two germline ends. The CDR3 totals 17 residues. Per germline, CDR1 LGHDT and CDR2 YNNKEL (reference sequence). This CDR3 reads CASSQEVSGRIINEQFF. In DNA form, the CDR3 reads TGTGCCAGCAGCCAAGAAGTCTCCGGGCGAATCATAAATGAGCAGTTCTTC.

The genes are TRBV6-5 and TRBJ2-7; D might be TRBD1 or TRBD2, each matching 5 bases. The CDR3 consists of 14 residues. Germline V lookup: CDR1 MNHEY, CDR2 SVGAGI. V was clipped by 6 bases and J by 1 base, with 13 bases between them. CDR3 residues: CASRRDGASYEQYF. The CDR3 DNA sequence: TGTGCCAGCAGGAGGGACGGGGCGTCCTACGAGCAGTACTTC.